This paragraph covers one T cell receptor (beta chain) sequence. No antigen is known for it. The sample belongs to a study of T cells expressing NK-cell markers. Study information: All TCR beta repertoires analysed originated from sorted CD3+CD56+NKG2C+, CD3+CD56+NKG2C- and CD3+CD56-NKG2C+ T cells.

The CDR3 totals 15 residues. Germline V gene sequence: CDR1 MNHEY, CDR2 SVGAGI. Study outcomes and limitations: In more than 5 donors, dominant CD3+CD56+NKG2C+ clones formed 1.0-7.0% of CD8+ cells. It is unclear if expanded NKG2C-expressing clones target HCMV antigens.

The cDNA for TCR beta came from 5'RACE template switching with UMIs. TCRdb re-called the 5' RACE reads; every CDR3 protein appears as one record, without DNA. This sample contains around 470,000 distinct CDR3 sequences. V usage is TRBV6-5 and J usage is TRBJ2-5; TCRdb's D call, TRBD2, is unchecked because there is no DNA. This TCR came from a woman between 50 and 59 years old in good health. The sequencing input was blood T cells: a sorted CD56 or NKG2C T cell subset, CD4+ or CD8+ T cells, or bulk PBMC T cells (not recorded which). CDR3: CASSYRTSGRETQYF.